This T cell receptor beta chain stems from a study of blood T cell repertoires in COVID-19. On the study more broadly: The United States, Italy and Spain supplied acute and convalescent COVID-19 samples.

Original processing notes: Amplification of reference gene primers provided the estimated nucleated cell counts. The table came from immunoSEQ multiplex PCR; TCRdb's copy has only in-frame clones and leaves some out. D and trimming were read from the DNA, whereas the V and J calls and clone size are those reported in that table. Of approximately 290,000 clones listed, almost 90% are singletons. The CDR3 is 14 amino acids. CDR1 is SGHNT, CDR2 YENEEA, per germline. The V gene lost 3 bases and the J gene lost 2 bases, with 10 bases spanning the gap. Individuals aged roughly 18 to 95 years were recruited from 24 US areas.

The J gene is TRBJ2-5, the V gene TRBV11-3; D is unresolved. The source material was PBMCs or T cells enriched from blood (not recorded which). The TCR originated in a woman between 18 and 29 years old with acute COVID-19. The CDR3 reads CASSLSTGQETQYF. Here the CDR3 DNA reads TGTGCCAGCAGCTTGTCGACTGGGCAAGAGACCCAGTACTTC. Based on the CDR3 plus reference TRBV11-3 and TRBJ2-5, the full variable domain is EAGVVQSPRYKIIEKKQPVAFWCNPISGHNTLYWYLQNLGQGPELLIRYENEEAVDDSQLPKDRFSAERLKGVDSTLKIQPAELGDSAVYLCASSLSTGQETQYFGPGTRLLVL.